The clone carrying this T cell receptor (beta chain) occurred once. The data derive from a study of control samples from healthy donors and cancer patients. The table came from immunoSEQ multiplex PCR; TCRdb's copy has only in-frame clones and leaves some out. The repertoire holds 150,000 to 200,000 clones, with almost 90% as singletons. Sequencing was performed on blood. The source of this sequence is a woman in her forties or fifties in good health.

The CDR3 protein is CASSSPGHYNEQYF. The CDR3 DNA follows: TGTGCCAGCAGCTCTCCGGGACACTACAACGAGCAGTACTTC. The chain has TRBV7-2 and TRBJ2-7; tentative D call: TRBD1 (6 bases). The CDR3 totals 14 residues. V lost 4 bases to trimming and J lost 5 bases, with 15 bases between them. Germline V gives CDR1 SGHTA, CDR2 FQGNSA.